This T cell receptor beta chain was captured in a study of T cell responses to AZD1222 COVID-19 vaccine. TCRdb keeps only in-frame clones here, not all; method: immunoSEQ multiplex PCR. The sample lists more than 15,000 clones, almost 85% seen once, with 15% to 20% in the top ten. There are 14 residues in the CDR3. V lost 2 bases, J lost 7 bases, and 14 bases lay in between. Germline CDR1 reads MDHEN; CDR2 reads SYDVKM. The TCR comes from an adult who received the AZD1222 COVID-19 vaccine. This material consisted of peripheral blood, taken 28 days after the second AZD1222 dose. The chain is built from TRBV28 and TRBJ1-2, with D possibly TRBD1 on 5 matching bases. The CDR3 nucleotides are TGTGCCAGCAGTTTACCCCGGGGACTAGGTGGCTACACCTTC. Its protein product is CASSLPRGLGGYTF.